The clone carrying this T cell receptor (beta chain) showed up just once. These data originate in a study of shared T cell receptors in the human thymus. This CDR3 has 18 amino acids. The V and J ends lost 5 bases and 1 base, in that order; junction bases with no gene match: 13. Germline-derived CDR1 and CDR2 are MNHEY and SMNVEV (reference sequence). Some clones are missing from TCRdb's copy, which holds only in-frame ones; the method was immunoSEQ multiplex PCR. Found here are hundreds of thousands of clones, about 95% of them singletons; the top ten hold about 0.02%. Material for sequencing was thymocytes. The origin of this receptor is a human donor. The rearrangement links TRBV27 to TRBJ2-3; 9 nucleotides agree with TRBD1. The CDR3 here is CASSPGTGRRRCTDTQYF. The DNA of the CDR3 is TGTGCCAGCAGTCCTGGGACAGGGAGGAGAAGATGCACAGATACGCAGTATTTT.